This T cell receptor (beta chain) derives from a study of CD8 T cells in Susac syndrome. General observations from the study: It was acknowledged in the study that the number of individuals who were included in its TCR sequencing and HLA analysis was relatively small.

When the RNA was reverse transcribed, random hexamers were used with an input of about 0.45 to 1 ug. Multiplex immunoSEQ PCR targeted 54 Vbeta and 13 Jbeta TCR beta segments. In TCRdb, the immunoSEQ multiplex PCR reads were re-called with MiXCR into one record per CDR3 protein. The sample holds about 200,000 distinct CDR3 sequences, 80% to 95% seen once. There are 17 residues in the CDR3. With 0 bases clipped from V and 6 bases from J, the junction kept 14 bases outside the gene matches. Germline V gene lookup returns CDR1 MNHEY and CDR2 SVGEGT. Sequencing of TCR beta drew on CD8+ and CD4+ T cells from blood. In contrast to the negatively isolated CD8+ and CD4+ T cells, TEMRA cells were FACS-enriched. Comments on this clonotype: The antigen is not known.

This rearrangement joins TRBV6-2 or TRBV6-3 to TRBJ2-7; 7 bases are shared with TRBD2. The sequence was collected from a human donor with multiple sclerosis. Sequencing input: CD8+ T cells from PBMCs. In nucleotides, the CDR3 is TGTGCCAGCAGTTACTCGACGGTCACTAGCGTGTCTCTCGAGCAGTACTTC. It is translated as CASSYSTVTSVSLEQYF.